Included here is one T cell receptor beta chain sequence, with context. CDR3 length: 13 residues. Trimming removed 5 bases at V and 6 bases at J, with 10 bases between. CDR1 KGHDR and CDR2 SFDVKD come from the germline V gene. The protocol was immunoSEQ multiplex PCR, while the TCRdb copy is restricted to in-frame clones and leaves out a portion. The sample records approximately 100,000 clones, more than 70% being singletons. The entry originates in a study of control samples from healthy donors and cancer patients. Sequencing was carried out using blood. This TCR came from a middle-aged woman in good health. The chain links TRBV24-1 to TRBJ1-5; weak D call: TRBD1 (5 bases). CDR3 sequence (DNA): TGTGCCACCAGTGCTCAGGGAGGTCAGCCCCAGCATTTT. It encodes CATSAQGGQPQHF.